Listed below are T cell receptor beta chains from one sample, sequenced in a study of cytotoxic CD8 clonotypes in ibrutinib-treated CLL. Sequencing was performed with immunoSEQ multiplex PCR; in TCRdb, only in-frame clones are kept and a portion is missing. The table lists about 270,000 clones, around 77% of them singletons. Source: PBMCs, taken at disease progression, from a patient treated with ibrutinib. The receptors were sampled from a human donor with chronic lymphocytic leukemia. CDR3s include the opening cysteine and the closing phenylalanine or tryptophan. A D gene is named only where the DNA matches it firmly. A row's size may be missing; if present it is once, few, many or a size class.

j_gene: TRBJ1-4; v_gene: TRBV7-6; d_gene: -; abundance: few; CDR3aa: CASSLASREKLFF; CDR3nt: TGTGCCAGCAGCTTAGCGTCGCGAGAAAAACTGTTTTTT
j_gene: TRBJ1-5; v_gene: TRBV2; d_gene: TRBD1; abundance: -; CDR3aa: CASSPDRGAYSNQPQHF; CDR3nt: TGTGCCAGCAGTCCGGACAGGGGCGCCTATAGCAATCAGCCCCAGCATTTT
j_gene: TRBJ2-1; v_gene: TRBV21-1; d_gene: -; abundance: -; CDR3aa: CARNRTSGRASYNEQFF; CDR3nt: TGTGCCAGGAACCGGACTAGCGGGAGGGCGAGTTACAATGAGCAGTTCTTC
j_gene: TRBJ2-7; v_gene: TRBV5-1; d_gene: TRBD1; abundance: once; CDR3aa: CASSPRTGVDEQYF; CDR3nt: TGCGCCAGCAGCCCGCGCACAGGGGTGGACGAGCAGTACTTC
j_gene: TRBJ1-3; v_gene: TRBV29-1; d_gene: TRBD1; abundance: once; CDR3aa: CSVSLPGTDGNTIYF; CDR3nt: TGCAGCGTTTCCCTCCCTGGGACAGACGGAAACACCATATATTTT
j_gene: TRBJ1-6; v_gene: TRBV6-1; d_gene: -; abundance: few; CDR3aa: CASREDSPLHF; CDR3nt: TGTGCCAGCAGGGAGGATTCACCCCTCCACTTT
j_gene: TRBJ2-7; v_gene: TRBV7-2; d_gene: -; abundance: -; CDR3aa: CASSFVRPAYEQYF; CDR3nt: TGTGCCAGCAGCTTCGTCCGGCCGGCCTACGAGCAGTACTTC
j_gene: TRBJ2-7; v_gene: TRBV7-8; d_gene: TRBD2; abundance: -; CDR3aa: CASSRSGASSYEQYF; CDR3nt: TGTGCCAGCAGCCGTAGCGGGGCCTCCTCCTACGAGCAGTACTTC
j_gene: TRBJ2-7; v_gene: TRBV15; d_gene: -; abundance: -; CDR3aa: CATSREYGDSYEQYF; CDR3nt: TGTGCCACCAGCAGAGAATACGGGGACTCCTACGAGCAGTACTTC
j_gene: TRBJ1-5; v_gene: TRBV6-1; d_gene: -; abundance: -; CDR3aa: CASTYSNQPQHF; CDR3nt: TGTGCCAGCACCTATAGCAATCAGCCCCAGCATTTT
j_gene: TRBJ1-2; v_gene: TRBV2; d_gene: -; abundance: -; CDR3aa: CASSIQDANYGYTF; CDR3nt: TGTGCCAGCAGTATACAGGACGCTAACTATGGCTACACCTTC
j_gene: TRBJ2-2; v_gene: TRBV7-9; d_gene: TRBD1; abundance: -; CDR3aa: CASSLGDRGNTGELFF; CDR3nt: TGTGCCAGCAGCTTAGGCGACAGGGGGAATACCGGGGAGCTGTTTTTT
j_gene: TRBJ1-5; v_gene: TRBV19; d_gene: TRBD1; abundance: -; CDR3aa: CASSIQGAYSNQPQHF; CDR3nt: TGTGCCAGTAGTATACAGGGGGCCTATAGCAATCAGCCCCAGCATTTT
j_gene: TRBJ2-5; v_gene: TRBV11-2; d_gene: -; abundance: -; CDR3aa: CASSVWWGLKETQYF; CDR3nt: TGTGCCAGCAGCGTATGGTGGGGCCTTAAAGAGACCCAGTACTTC
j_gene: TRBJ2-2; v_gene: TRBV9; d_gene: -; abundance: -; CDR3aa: CASSVVGGSGELFF; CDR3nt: TGTGCCAGCAGCGTAGTAGGCGGGTCCGGGGAGCTGTTTTTT
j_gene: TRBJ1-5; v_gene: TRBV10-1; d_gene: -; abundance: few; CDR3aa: CASSEEEDTGKGDNQPQHF; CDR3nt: TGCGCCAGCAGTGAGGAGGAGGACACAGGGAAAGGGGACAATCAGCCCCAGCATTTT
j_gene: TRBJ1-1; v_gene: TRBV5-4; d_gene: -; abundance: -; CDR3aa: CASSLGRIQGTEAFF; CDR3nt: TGTGCCAGCAGCTTGGGGAGGATTCAGGGGACTGAAGCTTTCTTT
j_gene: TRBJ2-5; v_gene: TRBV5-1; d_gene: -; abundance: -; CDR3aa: CASSKAADAQYF; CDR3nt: TGCGCCAGCAGTAAGGCCGCGGATGCCCAGTACTTC
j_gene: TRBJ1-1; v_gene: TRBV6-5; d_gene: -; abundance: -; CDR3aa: CASSYSIRGDTEAFF; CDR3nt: TGTGCCAGCAGTTACTCGATACGGGGGGACACTGAAGCTTTCTTT
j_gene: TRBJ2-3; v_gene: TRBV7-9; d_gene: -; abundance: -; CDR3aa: CASSAPSEDTQYF; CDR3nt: TGTGCCAGCAGCGCACCCTCGGAGGATACGCAGTATTTT
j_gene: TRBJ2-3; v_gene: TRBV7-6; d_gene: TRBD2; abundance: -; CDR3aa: CASSLVGGLAGVPDTQYF; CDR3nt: TGTGCCAGCAGCTTAGTAGGCGGGCTAGCGGGGGTCCCGGATACGCAGTATTTT
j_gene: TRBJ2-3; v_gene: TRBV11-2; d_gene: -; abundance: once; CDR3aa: CASSLDVGTDTQYF; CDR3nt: TGTGCCAGCAGCTTAGATGTGGGTACAGATACGCAGTATTTT
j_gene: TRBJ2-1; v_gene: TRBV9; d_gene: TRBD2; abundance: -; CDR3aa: CASSILAGAYNEQFF; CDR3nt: TGTGCCAGCAGCATCCTAGCGGGAGCCTACAATGAGCAGTTCTTC
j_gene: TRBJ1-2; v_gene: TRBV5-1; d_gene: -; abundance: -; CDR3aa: CASSPGESAYGYTF; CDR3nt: TGCGCCAGCAGCCCCGGTGAATCGGCCTATGGCTACACCTTC
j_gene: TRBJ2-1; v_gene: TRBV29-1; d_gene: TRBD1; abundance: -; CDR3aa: CSVAKGTGTYGEQFF; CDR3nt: TGCAGCGTTGCAAAGGGGACAGGGACCTACGGTGAGCAGTTCTTC